The clone carrying this T cell receptor (beta chain) was observed many times. TCRdb reprocessed the 5' RACE reads with MiXCR, giving one entry per CDR3 protein. The sample records a few hundred thousand distinct CDR3 sequences, about 3.5% being singletons. These data belong to a study of T cells after yellow fever vaccination. The CDR3 has 13 amino acids. Looked up from germline, CDR1 is MNHEY and CDR2 is SVGEGT. Unmatched junction bases numbered 1, after V lost 0 bases and J lost 9 bases. This sequence originates from a man aged 18 to 29 who received the YFV17D yellow fever vaccine. The gene calls are TRBV6-2 or TRBV6-3 and TRBJ2-1; 8 bases match TRBD2. The sequences come from PBMCs, collected on the day of the yellow fever booster vaccination. This CDR3 reads CASSYSAGGEQFF. The CDR3 nucleotides read TGTGCCAGCAGTTACTCTGCGGGGGGTGAGCAGTTCTTC.